This T cell receptor (beta chain) was captured in a study of blood T cell repertoires in COVID-19 (dated by TCRdb to the early 2020s). With respect to the entire study: The collaborator samples originated in the United States, Italy and Spain and spanned the acute and convalescent phases of COVID-19. The dataset comprised deeply sampled blood TCRbeta repertoires from subjects exposed to, actively infected with, or recovered from COVID-19. Where available, HLA class I and class II types were taken from metadata supplied by the sample provider and were not determined by assay-based typing. The repertoires were released in a freely available public database meant as a resource for research on the immune response to SARS-CoV-2. Sample metadata almost always included a de-identified subject ID, COVID-19 status, age in years and sex. The samples were drawn from the first 160 participants of the ongoing ImmuneRACE study and from 1,200 or so subjects provided by 6 global collaborators. The prospective study material was composed of cDNA or gDNA derived from T cells, B-cell-depleted T cells, or PBMCs.

The immunoSEQ Assay, a bias-controlled multiplex PCR, was used to amplify TCRbeta CDR3 regions from genomic DNA. In the original analysis: Within the assay, amplification of reference gene primers was used to estimate how many nucleated cells each sample contained. To quantify the absolute abundance of each unique TCRbeta CDR3 rearrangement, sequence reads were collapsed and filtered. For each sample, productive Simpson clonality was calculated by taking the square root of Simpson's diversity index across productive rearrangements. As stored in TCRdb, this immuneACCESS dataset retains in-frame rearrangements with V and J assigned. A fraction of the clones does not appear; measured against another copy, unresolved V genes explain less than half of the discrepancy, and the remainder lacks a known reason. V, J and clone size were drawn from that table, and D and trimming were deduced from the DNA. The sample table contains around 250,000 clones; only one count was recorded for roughly 84% of them. The ten largest make up roughly 1.4% of the sample.

A second Seattle source provided samples from volunteer blood donors who had recovered from COVID-19. The collaborating institutions used their own protocols to collect whole blood in K2EDTA tubes. For TCRbeta analysis, collaborator samples were shipped as frozen whole blood, as isolated PBMCs, or as DNA extracted from either sample type. Overall study outcomes, separate from this receptor: The amount of clinical and demographic metadata varied by source and participant and was provided uncurated.

On this clone: Its target antigen remains unknown. Base qualities are not recorded, but no much larger clone differs from it by a single base.

The source is a woman aged 40 to 50 who had recovered from COVID-19. Sequencing was carried out using peripheral blood.

The nucleotides read TGTGCCAGCAGCTTGACCCCCGGGAATTCACCCCTCCACTTT. Translated, this gives CASSLTPGNSPLHF. The sequence links TRBV5-4 to TRBJ1-6; no confident D gene assignment can be made. The trim is 1 base for V and 7 bases for J, with a gap of 9 bases between the germline ends. CDR1 and CDR2 are read off the germline V gene (reference sequence) as SGHNT and YYREEE. From cysteine to phenylalanine, the CDR3 is 14 amino acids long. Only the CDR3 part of the read is kept: 42 bases, read in frame from the first base.